These 26 T cell receptor beta chains originate from one sample sequenced in a study of vaccination and CD4 T cells after COVID-19. Their target antigens are unknown. This sample's treatment: roughly ten-day PBMC culture with coronavirus spike peptide pools or control peptides (ViraFEST assay). Harvesting of the unexposed donor's CD4+ T cells predated the COVID-19 pandemic (2011-2018). Scientists ran DNA taken from cultured CD4+ T cells through the Oncomine TCR Beta short-read assay for sequencing. One entry per CDR3 protein, called by TCRdb with MiXCR from the PCR reads. The data show 7,000 to 7,500 distinct CDR3 sequences, with roughly 33% seen just once and 25% to 30% held by the top ten. Sequencing was performed on CD4+ T cells from blood, cultured in vitro. These receptors were obtained from a human donor in good health.

J is TRBJ2-5 and V is TRBV5-1; 15 nucleotides agree with TRBD2. Trimming cost V 2 bases and J 4 bases; bases outside gene matches: 3. Germline CDR1 is SGHRS and CDR2 is YFSETQ. The CDR3 runs 16 residues. CDR3: CASSFGLAGGLETQYF. For the CDR3, the DNA is TGCGCCAGCAGCTTCGGACTAGCGGGGGGGTTAGAGACCCAGTACTTC.

Comments on this clonotype: Germline is not matched at one junction end, which may reflect a read error. The gene calls are TRBV12-3 or TRBV12-4 and TRBJ2-7; TRBD1 matches 11 bases. This CDR3 comprises 13 residues. CDR3 in DNA: TGTGCCAGCAGTCTCCCCCCGGGACAGGGGGTTGACTTC. Translated, it gives CASSLPPGQGVDF.

This clonotype appeared a few times. The chain combines TRBV25-1 with TRBJ1-2; possible D gene TRBD1, 5 bases. The germline CDR1 and CDR2 sequences are MGHDK and SYGVNS. The ends were cut back, 8 bases at V and 4 bases at J, with 20 bases in the middle. CDR3 length: 15 amino acids. As DNA, the CDR3 is TGTGCCAGCTCCAGCTCCAGCAGAGGGGCCTATGGCTACACCTTC. The encoded protein is CASSSSSRGAYGYTF.

J is TRBJ1-6 and V is TRBV30; no firm D call. Trimming cost V 4 bases and J 8 bases, with 18 bases left between them. The CDR3 extends over 15 amino acids. The germline V gene encodes CDR1 GTSNPN and CDR2 SVGIG (reference sequence). The CDR3 DNA reads as TGTGCCTGGACCGTCGGGTCGGCAGCCGATTCACCCCTCCACTTT. This sequence encodes CAWTVGSAADSPLHF.

The V gene is TRBV6-4, the J gene TRBJ1-2, with D uncertain. This CDR3 region has 13 residues. In germline, CDR1 is MRHNA, CDR2 SNTAGT. V gave up 3 bases and J gave up 8 bases, with 13 bases separating them. CDR3: CASSESGASGYTF. The CDR3, as DNA: TGTGCCAGCAGTGAAAGCGGCGCCAGCGGCTACACCTTC.

The chain links TRBV12-5 to TRBJ2-5; 9 bases agree with TRBD1. V trimming: 5 bases; J trimming: 5 bases; junction bases outside the gene matches: 6. The CDR3 is made up of 14 amino acids. Germline assignment: CDR1 LGHNT and CDR2 FRNRAP. CDR3 in DNA: TGTGCTAGTGGTCCGGGACAGGGAATCGAGACCCAGTACTTC. Protein: CASGPGQGIETQYF.

The chain has TRBV6-1 and TRBJ2-5, with 10 bases identical to TRBD2. Trimming removed 6 bases from V and 4 bases from J; junction bases left unmatched: 5. Germline-derived CDR1 and CDR2 are MNHNS and SASEGT. The CDR3 is made up of 14 amino acids. For the CDR3, the DNA is TGTGCCAGCAGGCCGGGACTAGCGATAGAGACCCAGTACTTC. Amino acids: CASRPGLAIETQYF.

This rearrangement joins TRBV19 to TRBJ2-3, with D uncertain. Germline CDR1 LNHDA, CDR2 SQIVND (reference sequence). CDR3 size: 13 residues. Trimming stripped 6 bases from V and 0 bases from J, with 7 bases between. The CDR3 loop reads CASRRVSTDTQYF. The CDR3 DNA reads TGTGCCAGTAGAAGGGTTAGCACAGATACGCAGTATTTT.

This clonotype was found a few times. The J gene is TRBJ2-7, the V gene TRBV6-1; weak D call: TRBD1 (6 bases). CDR3 length: 12 amino acids. Germline V gene sequence: CDR1 MNHNS, CDR2 SASEGT. Trimming pared 7 bases from V and 2 bases from J, leaving 9 bases between. CDR3 coding DNA: TGTGCCAGCAAGCCAGGGGCCTACGAGCAGTACTTC. Its translation: CASKPGAYEQYF.

The table lists this clonotype with a few counts. The chain is built from TRBV20-1 and TRBJ1-5, with D hard to call. The CDR3 is 13 residues long. Germline values: CDR1 DFQATT, CDR2 SNEGSKA (reference sequence). Trimming shortened V by 4 bases and J by 4 bases, and 11 bases separated the two germline ends. CDR3 sequence: CSAKPGKNQPQHF. DNA for the CDR3: TGCAGTGCTAAGCCGGGGAAGAATCAGCCCCAGCATTTT.

The J gene is TRBJ1-2, the V gene TRBV12-3 or TRBV12-4; D remains ambiguous. This CDR3 has 16 residues. V lost 2 bases, J lost 4 bases, and 17 bases lay in between. CDR3 DNA sequence: TGTGCCAGCAGTTTATCAAGTTCGCAGACGCCCTATGGCTACACCTTC. Translating gives CASSLSSSQTPYGYTF.

The V call is TRBV20-1, the J call TRBJ2-7, with D maybe TRBD2 (6 bases). CDR3 length equals 14 residues. V dropped 1 base and J dropped 3 bases, with 13 bases sitting between them. Germline-derived CDR1 and CDR2 are DFQATT and SNEGSKA (reference sequence). The CDR3 sequence is CSARVPGLNYEQYF. CDR3 DNA: TGCAGTGCTAGAGTACCGGGACTCAACTACGAGCAGTACTTC.

This clonotype was observed a handful of times. The gene calls are TRBV19 and TRBJ2-5, with D possibly matching TRBD2 (6 bases). This CDR3 comprises 14 residues. Trimming took 3 bases from V and 5 from J, leaving 13 bases between them. Germline-derived CDR1 and CDR2 are LNHDA and SQIVND (reference sequence). The CDR3 loop is CASSIKSRGETQYF. CDR3 in DNA: TGTGCCAGTAGTATTAAGTCCCGGGGGGAGACCCAGTACTTC.

This clonotype was seen only a few times. The chain uses TRBV7-9 and TRBJ2-7; no firm D call. V was clipped by 5 bases and J by 1 base, with 6 bases between them. This CDR3 is 12 amino acids long. Germline-derived CDR1 and CDR2 are SEHNR and FQNEAQ (reference sequence). The CDR3 nucleotides read TGTGCCAGCAGCGTCGCTTCCTACGAGCAGTACTTC. Encoded protein: CASSVASYEQYF.

This chain joins TRBV7-9 and TRBJ1-1; a weak D match, TRBD1 (5 bases). Deletions cut 2 bases from V and 7 bases from J, with 17 bases between. In germline, CDR1 is SEHNR, CDR2 FQNEAQ (reference sequence). CDR3 size: 15 residues. CDR3 in amino acids: CASSLSGGDFLEAFF. For the CDR3, the DNA is TGTGCCAGCAGCTTATCGGGGGGGGACTTTCTTGAAGCTTTCTTT.

This clonotype has more than one count but fewer than ten. The chain employs TRBV5-1 and TRBJ2-3; TRBD1 is a possible D gene (6 bases). The V end was cut by 4 bases, the J end by 6 bases, with 15 bases between. The germline V gene has CDR1 SGHRS and CDR2 YFSETQ. This CDR3 spans 14 amino acids. The CDR3 loop reads CASSQTLQGDTQYF. The DNA of the CDR3 is TGCGCCAGCAGCCAAACCCTCCAGGGGGATACGCAGTATTTT. Complete variable domain (other parts from reference TRBV5-1 and TRBJ2-3): KAGVTQTPRYLIKTRGQQVTLSCSPISGHRSVSWYQQTPGQGLQFLFEYFSETQRNKGNFPGRFSGRQFSNSRSEMNVSTLELGDSALYLCASSQTLQGDTQYFGPGTRLTVL.

The table lists this clonotype with a few counts. The V call is TRBV7-3, the J call TRBJ2-3; TRBD2 aligns across 8 bases. The CDR3 extends over 15 amino acids. Germline CDR1 reads SGHTA; CDR2 reads FQGTGA. The trim removed 2 bases at V and 4 bases at J, leaving 5 bases unmatched. The CDR3 DNA is TGTGCCAGCAGCTTAGGGGTAGCGGGGTCAGATACGCAGTATTTT. It encodes CASSLGVAGSDTQYF.

This clonotype has a handful of counts. This chain joins TRBV10-3 and TRBJ2-5; weak D call: TRBD1 (5 bases). V was clipped by 4 bases and J by 3 bases, with 9 bases between them. Germline CDR1 is ENHRY and CDR2 is SYGVKD. The CDR3 is 13 residues long. The CDR3 DNA reads as TGTGCCATCAGTGGGGGCCTTGAAGAGACCCAGTACTTC. Protein: CAISGGLEETQYF.

This clonotype has a handful of counts. The chain recombines TRBV24-1 with TRBJ1-5, with D maybe TRBD1 (5 bases). CDR3 length: 13 residues. Per germline, CDR1 KGHDR and CDR2 SFDVKD. Trimming removed 9 bases from V and 2 bases from J, with 10 bases in between. The chain's CDR3 is CATSGGGNQPQHF. The DNA for the CDR3 is TGTGCCACCTCGGGGGGGGGCAATCAGCCCCAGCATTTT.

This chain uses TRBV5-8 with TRBJ2-1; D is unresolved. Germline V CDR1 and CDR2: SGHTS, YDEGEE. The V end lost 1 base, the J end lost 5 bases, and 10 bases lay between the germline ends. The CDR3 runs 14 residues. The CDR3 loop is CASSLLWQNNEQFF. In DNA, the CDR3 is TGTGCCAGCAGCTTGCTCTGGCAGAACAATGAGCAGTTCTTC.

This clonotype showed up just once. The V call is TRBV6-2 or TRBV6-3, the J call TRBJ2-1, with 10 nucleotides matching TRBD1. Germline CDR1 and CDR2: MNHEY and SVGEGT. This CDR3 spans 13 amino acids. V was clipped by 6 bases and J by 10 bases; unmatched bases: 6. The CDR3 here is CASRSGTGDEQFF. The CDR3 nucleotides read TGTGCCAGCAGGTCCGGGACAGGGGACGAGCAGTTCTTC.

The V call is TRBV7-2, the J call TRBJ2-3; D remains unclear. This CDR3 region has 16 residues. CDR1 is SGHTA, CDR2 FQGNSA, per germline. The V and J ends lost 3 bases and 2 bases respectively, with 15 bases between them. CDR3 protein: CASSFWSWEYTDTQYF. CDR3 in DNA: TGTGCCAGCAGCTTCTGGTCTTGGGAATACACAGATACGCAGTATTTT.

This clonotype was recorded a few times. The chain is built from TRBV6-1 and TRBJ1-4, with D unresolved. Trimming shortened V by 10 bases and J by 6 bases, and 9 bases separated the two germline ends. Germline V gene sequence: CDR1 MNHNS, CDR2 SASEGT. The CDR3 is 11 residues long. CDR3: CATNIYEKLFF. In DNA, the CDR3 is TGTGCCACCAATATTTATGAAAAACTGTTTTTT.

The CDR3 bases are TGTGCCACCAGTGATTTCGCTGGGAGCTACACCTTC. It translates to CATSDFAGSYTF. The chain is built from TRBV24-1 and TRBJ1-2; the D is unclear. In germline, CDR1 is KGHDR, CDR2 SFDVKD. The CDR3 is made up of 12 amino acids. V lost 1 base to trimming and J lost 9 bases, with 8 bases between them.

This rearrangement joins TRBV30 to TRBJ1-1; a possible D gene is TRBD1 (6 bases). V was shortened by 7 bases and J by 7 bases, with 16 bases between the two germline ends. CDR3 length: 12 amino acids. Per germline, CDR1 GTSNPN and CDR2 SVGIG (reference sequence). The CDR3 region is CAFGDNFIEAFF. Written as DNA, the CDR3 is TGTGCCTTCGGGGACAATTTTATTGAAGCTTTCTTT.

The chain employs TRBV25-1 and TRBJ1-5; D uncertain. Trimming shortened V by 4 bases and J by 4 bases, and 8 bases separated the two germline ends. CDR1 MGHDK and CDR2 SYGVNS come from the germline V gene. The CDR3 loop spans 13 amino acids. CDR3 DNA: TGTGCCAGCAGTGGGGCAGGTAATCAGCCCCAGCATTTT. Translating it yields CASSGAGNQPQHF.